This T cell receptor beta chain originates from a study of PD-1 blockade in mismatch repair-deficient tumors. The TCR-sequenced patients were a few responders to pembrolizumab. V lost 4 bases and J lost 2, with 9 bases in between. The CDR3 is made up of 15 amino acids. Germline V gene data show CDR1 as WNHNN and CDR2 as SYGVQD (reference sequence). The data were produced by immunoSEQ multiplex PCR, yet TCRdb's version contains in-frame clones alone and is incomplete. Among under 50,000 clones, 79% were seen once, and the ten largest hold over 20%. The chain carries TRBV10-1 and TRBJ2-6; D unclear. Material: peripheral blood, obtained 4 weeks after starting pembrolizumab. The sequence was obtained from an adult with mismatch repair-deficient cancer. The CDR3 loop reads CASSAGYPGANVLTF. In DNA form, the CDR3 reads TGCGCCAGCAGTGCCGGGTACCCTGGGGCCAACGTCCTGACTTTC.